What follows describes a single TCR beta chain. The entry originates in a study of blood T cell repertoires in COVID-19. About the study: Sources were T cells, B-cell-depleted T cells, or PBMCs; the material itself was cDNA or gDNA.

Germline-derived CDR1 and CDR2 are SGHAT and FQNNGV. This CDR3 spans 14 amino acids. V gave up 4 bases and J gave up 1 base, with 8 bases separating them. TCRdb keeps only in-frame clones here, not all; method: immunoSEQ multiplex PCR. The data contain 150,000 to 200,000 clones, around 80% of them seen just once; the ten biggest clones take up 13% to 15%. The chain uses TRBV11-2 and TRBJ2-1; a possible D gene is TRBD1 (5 bases). The sequence was collected from a man aged 50 or older who had recovered from COVID-19. Sequenced sample: PBMCs or T cells enriched from blood (not recorded which). The CDR3 sequence: CASSSRGSYNEQFF. The DNA for the CDR3 is TGTGCCAGCAGCTCTAGGGGTTCCTACAATGAGCAGTTCTTC.